The 30 T cell receptor beta chains listed next were all sequenced from one sample in a study of Graves' ophthalmopathy and Graves' hyperthyroidism. The authors amplified TCR beta CDR3 regions, and they did so from RNA transcripts for repertoire sequencing. HTBI primers served in a first-round RT-PCR, which a second-round multiplex PCR followed. MiXCR was run by TCRdb on the multiplex PCR reads, yielding one entry per CDR3 protein. The sample records hundreds of thousands of distinct CDR3 sequences, 40% being singletons. The sample was peripheral blood. These receptors came from an adult man with Graves' ophthalmopathy.

The chain links TRBV5-6 to TRBJ1-6; TRBD1 is a possible D gene (5 bases). This CDR3 has 14 amino acids. Trimming took 4 bases from V and 9 from J, leaving 14 bases between them. Germline CDR1 and CDR2: SGHDT and YYEEEE. CDR3 sequence reads: CASSLAGWGSPLHF. The DNA of the CDR3 is TGTGCCAGCAGCCTCGCAGGGTGGGGTTCACCCCTCCACTTT.

This clonotype appeared once. The rearrangement uses TRBV20-1 and TRBJ2-7; no firm D call. The CDR3 loop spans 14 amino acids. Trimming took off 3 bases at V and 5 bases at J, with 17 bases between the two ends. From germline, CDR1 is DFQATT and CDR2 SNEGSKA (reference sequence). This CDR3 reads CSARGVPTFDEQYF. The CDR3 DNA is TGCAGTGCTAGGGGTGTCCCCACATTTGACGAGCAGTACTTC.

The rearrangement links TRBV20-1 to TRBJ1-3, with D tentatively TRBD1 (5 bases). Germline assignment: CDR1 DFQATT and CDR2 SNEGSKA (reference sequence). The CDR3 has 14 residues. V dropped 4 bases and J dropped 5 bases, with 15 bases sitting between them. The CDR3 here is CSATLRDGRNTIYF. CDR3 nucleotides: TGCAGTGCTACCCTACGGGACGGAAGAAACACCATATATTTT.

The chain combines TRBV19 with TRBJ1-5; 9 bases agree with TRBD1. There are 17 residues in the CDR3. With 7 bases clipped from V and 6 bases from J, the junction kept 16 bases outside the gene matches. Germline V gene sequence: CDR1 LNHDA, CDR2 SQIVND (reference sequence). The CDR3, as DNA: TGTGCCAGTAAATGGCGGTTTCGGGACAGGGCAGGTCAGCCCCAGCATTTT. It specifies CASKWRFRDRAGQPQHF.

Points on this clonotype: One end of the junction is discordant with germline, which a read error may explain. V is TRBV2 and J is TRBJ2-7, with a tentative D call TRBD2 (6 bases). The end of the DNA fits TRBJ2-1 better, so the J call may be wrong. This CDR3 is built from 12 residues. Germline CDR1 is SNHLY and CDR2 is FYNNEI. The CDR3 DNA reads as TGTGCCATCAGTGAACCTAGCGTAGAGCAGTTCTTC. Residues: CAISEPSVEQFF.

This clonotype was counted only a few times. This sequence joins TRBV9 and TRBJ2-5; D remains unclear. The CDR3 consists of 14 residues. With 4 bases removed from V and 0 bases from J, the gap between germline ends came to 10 bases. From germline, CDR1 is SGDLS and CDR2 YYNGEE. The CDR3 reads CASSQANNQETQYF. As DNA, the CDR3 is TGTGCCAGCAGCCAGGCTAACAACCAAGAGACCCAGTACTTC.

The CDR3 spells CASSQRDEQFF. As DNA, the CDR3 is TGTGCCAGCAGCCAAAGGGATGAGCAGTTCTTC. The chain carries TRBV7-2 and TRBJ2-1, with D unresolved. Germline CDR1 SGHTA, CDR2 FQGNSA. This CDR3 comprises 11 residues. Trimming cost V 5 bases and J 8 bases, with 7 bases left between them.

This clonotype appeared many times. This sequence joins TRBV11-2 and TRBJ1-5; tentatively, D is TRBD1 (6 bases). This CDR3 has 19 amino acids. Trimming removed 5 bases at V and 0 bases at J, with 23 bases between. Germline V gives CDR1 SGHAT, CDR2 FQNNGV. This CDR3 is CASSNPRDKGVYSNQPQHF. DNA of the CDR3: TGTGCCAGCAGCAACCCCCGGGACAAGGGGGTGTATAGCAATCAGCCCCAGCATTTT.

The chain joins TRBV7-2 to TRBJ2-7, with 9 bases matching TRBD1. V was clipped by 8 bases and J by 4 bases; unmatched bases: 9. The CDR3 totals 14 residues. Germline lookup yields CDR1 SGHTA and CDR2 FQGNSA. The CDR3 bases are TGTGCCAGCTCACCAAAACAGGGGGCGTACGAGCAGTACTTC. This encodes CASSPKQGAYEQYF.

This clonotype was picked up a small number of times. The CDR3: CASSLFSRQMNTEAFF. Here the CDR3 DNA reads TGTGCCAGCAGCTTATTTTCTCGGCAGATGAACACTGAAGCTTTCTTT. This chain links TRBV13 with TRBJ1-1; D unclear. There are 16 residues in the CDR3. Trimming cost V 2 bases and J 0 bases, with 13 bases left between them. The germline gives CDR1 PRHDT, CDR2 FYEKMQ (reference sequence).

This clonotype was seen ten or more times. Since a much larger clone is just one base distant, this may be a read error. The chain combines TRBV7-9 with TRBJ1-1; D remains ambiguous. The CDR3 spans 13 residues. CDR1 is SEHNR, CDR2 FQNEAQ, per germline (reference sequence). V was clipped by 5 bases and J by 1 base, with 8 bases between them. This chain's CDR3 is CASSITQNTEAFF. The CDR3 coding sequence is TGTGCCAGCAGCATAACACAGAACACTGAAGCTTTCTTT.

This clonotype was counted only a few times. At one end, the junction sequence differs from germline, possibly due to a read error. The rearrangement joins TRBV10-3 to TRBJ1-4; D perhaps matches TRBD1 (6 bases). CDR1 and CDR2 (germline): ENHRY, SYGVKD. This CDR3 has 15 residues. CDR3: CASSYSEGVKEKLFF. CDR3 in DNA: TGTGCCAGCAGTTACTCGGAGGGGGTGAAGGAAAAACTGTTTTTT.

The chain employs TRBV25-1 and TRBJ2-2; D is perhaps TRBD1 (5 bases). Germline V gives CDR1 MGHDK, CDR2 SYGVNS. This CDR3 is 17 amino acids long. Trimming removed 5 bases from V and 5 bases from J, with 21 bases in between. The CDR3 DNA reads as TGTGCCAGCAGTACCCACCAGGGTCGTGGTGGAACCGGGGAGCTGTTTTTT. Translation gives CASSTHQGRGGTGELFF.

The chain has TRBV29-1 and TRBJ2-7, with 11 bases matching TRBD2. This CDR3 spans 13 amino acids. J was trimmed by 11 bases and V by 7 bases; bases with no gene match: 13. The germline CDR1 and CDR2 sequences are SQVTM and ANQGSEA. This CDR3 is CSASSENSGGEYF. The CDR3 region has the DNA TGCAGCGCCAGCAGCGAAAATAGCGGGGGGGAGTACTTC.

The chain uses TRBV4-2 and TRBJ2-7, with TRBD1 matching 9 bases. Losses at the gene ends were 0 bases for V and 0 bases for J; bases not matched to a gene: 9. CDR3 length: 18 amino acids. Per the germline V gene, CDR1 is LGHNA and CDR2 is YNFKEQ. The CDR3 loop is CASSQEVGDRVSSYEQYF. The DNA for the CDR3 is TGTGCCAGCAGCCAAGAGGTTGGGGACAGGGTAAGCTCCTACGAGCAGTACTTC.

The V and J genes are TRBV10-1 and TRBJ1-5; 7 positions agree with TRBD1. Germline CDR1 WNHNN, CDR2 SYGVQD (reference sequence). CDR3 length: 19 residues. After removal of 6 bases from V and 2 bases from J, the junction contained 19 bases not matched to a gene. As DNA, the CDR3 is TGCGCCAGCAGATCCCCCTGGTGCGGGAGGGGGCGATGCAATCAGCCCCAGCATTTT. It yields the protein CASRSPWCGRGRCNQPQHF.

The V gene is TRBV19, the J gene TRBJ2-7; D is unresolved. The CDR3 length is 13 residues. Germline V gives CDR1 LNHDA, CDR2 SQIVND (reference sequence). The germline V and J ends were trimmed by 6 bases and 0 bases, with 9 bases remaining between them. The CDR3 sequence is CASSRASSYEQYF. Written as DNA, the CDR3 is TGTGCCAGTAGCCGGGCGAGCTCCTACGAGCAGTACTTC.

In this sample, this clonotype turned up a few times. This chain connects TRBV6-4 to TRBJ2-2; 7 positions match TRBD1. The CDR3 length is 13 residues. Germline CDR1 reads MRHNA; CDR2 reads SNTAGT. J was trimmed by 4 bases and V by 5 bases; bases with no gene match: 1. The CDR3 loop reads CASSRDSTGELFF. Written as DNA, the CDR3 is TGTGCCAGCAGTAGGGACAGCACCGGGGAGCTGTTTTTT.

This clonotype was picked up many times. The chain couples TRBV2 to TRBJ2-7; D is ambiguous. Per the germline V gene, CDR1 is SNHLY and CDR2 is FYNNEI. The CDR3 has 12 residues. The ends were cut back, 5 bases at V and 8 bases at J, with 13 bases in the middle. The CDR3 here is CASSQGSQQQYF. As DNA, the CDR3 is TGTGCCAGCAGTCAAGGATCGCAGCAGCAGTACTTC.

As to this clonotype: A junction end diverges from the germline sequence, so it may reflect a read error. The CDR3 spells CASSLAPGQGNIAQHF. The DNA for the CDR3 is TGTGCCAGCAGTTTAGCGCCTGGACAGGGGAATATAGCCCAGCATTTT. V and J are TRBV24-1 and TRBJ1-5, with TRBD1 identical over 9 bases. The CDR3 totals 16 residues. Germline CDR1 KGHDR, CDR2 SFDVKD.

This clonotype has more than one count but fewer than ten. This chain links TRBV11-2 with TRBJ2-5; 12 bases agree with TRBD2. Germline V gene lookup returns CDR1 SGHAT and CDR2 FQNNGV. Germline trimming cut 5 bases from V and 5 bases from J; bases unmatched to any gene: 9. The CDR3 consists of 16 residues. The CDR3 nucleotides are TGTGCCAGCAGCCCGCGACTAGCGGGAGTACTGGAGACCCAGTACTTC. Encoded protein: CASSPRLAGVLETQYF.

The sample holds a few counts of this clonotype. This chain joins TRBV20-1 and TRBJ1-3; no firm D call. Germline values: CDR1 DFQATT, CDR2 SNEGSKA (reference sequence). V was trimmed by 3 bases and J by 5 bases, leaving 17 bases between them. This CDR3 has 15 amino acids. The CDR3 here is CSARPGERRRNTIYF. As DNA, the CDR3 is TGCAGTGCTAGGCCGGGAGAACGAAGGAGAAACACCATATATTTT.

This clonotype was observed at least ten times. V gene TRBV29-1 combines with J gene TRBJ1-1, with D tentatively TRBD1 (5 bases). V lost 4 bases and J 5 bases, leaving 14 bases between the germline ends. CDR3 length: 13 amino acids. Germline V gene data show CDR1 as SQVTM and CDR2 as ANQGSEA. The CDR3 reads CSVGVGGGTEAFF. The CDR3 DNA follows: TGCAGCGTTGGGGTCGGGGGAGGGACTGAAGCTTTCTTT.

This clonotype appeared many times. The chain recombines TRBV7-3 with TRBJ2-2; the D is unclear. Trimming took 5 bases from V and 4 from J, leaving 8 bases between them. This CDR3 region has 13 residues. Germline V lookup: CDR1 SGHTA, CDR2 FQGTGA. This CDR3 reads CASSQVSTGELFF. CDR3 DNA sequence: TGTGCCAGCAGCCAGGTCAGCACCGGGGAGCTGTTTTTT. The variable domain in full, completed from reference TRBV7-3 and TRBJ2-2, reads GAGVSQTPSNKVTEKGKYVELRCDPISGHTALYWYRQSLGQGPEFLIYFQGTGAADDSGLPNDRFFAVRPEGSVSTLKIQRTERGDSAVYLCASSQVSTGELFFGEGSRLTVL.

This clonotype appeared a few times. The chain recombines TRBV20-1 with TRBJ2-7; TRBD1 might be the D (5 bases). Between the trimmed V and J ends, which lost 5 bases and 8 bases, there was a span of 16 bases. Germline V gene lookup returns CDR1 DFQATT and CDR2 SNEGSKA (reference sequence). The CDR3 loop spans 12 amino acids. The CDR3 DNA follows: TGCAGTGCTTCTTACCGAACAGGAAAGCAGTACTTC. It codes for CSASYRTGKQYF.

This chain connects TRBV12-3 or TRBV12-4 to TRBJ1-1, with 7 bases aligning to TRBD1. CDR3 length: 13 residues. The ends lost 7 bases at V and 5 bases at J; junction bases unmatched: 7. DNA for the CDR3: TGTGCCAGCACACCCACACAGGGGACTGAAGCTTTCTTT. Translated: CASTPTQGTEAFF.

The V and J genes are TRBV15 and TRBJ1-2; 8 positions agree with TRBD1. This CDR3 contains 16 residues. The V segment lost 10 bases and the J segment 5 bases; nucleotides outside the gene matches: 18. Germline V gene sequence: CDR1 LNHNV, CDR2 YYDKDF (reference sequence). CDR3 amino acids: CASSLLDRGSEYGYTF. The CDR3 DNA reads TGTGCCAGCAGTTTATTAGACAGGGGATCCGAATATGGCTACACCTTC.

The rearrangement uses TRBV2 and TRBJ2-5; D could derive from TRBD1 or TRBD2 (5 bases each). Germline CDR1 and CDR2: SNHLY and FYNNEI. Trimming removed 4 bases from V and 3 bases from J, with 15 bases in between. The CDR3 is 15 residues long. Here the CDR3 reads CASSAPGPREETQYF. Written as DNA, the CDR3 is TGTGCCAGCAGTGCCCCAGGGCCGAGGGAAGAGACCCAGTACTTC.

To note about this clonotype: Since a much larger clone is just one base distant, this may be a read error. This chain uses TRBV2 with TRBJ1-3, with D possibly TRBD1 on 6 matching bases. The V gene lost 10 bases and the J gene lost 2 bases, with 15 bases spanning the gap. CDR3 length: 14 residues. Germline V gene sequence: CDR1 SNHLY, CDR2 FYNNEI. The CDR3 loop is CATQQGSPGNTIYF. The DNA of the CDR3 is TGTGCCACCCAACAGGGATCACCTGGAAACACCATATATTTT.

The chain is built from TRBV20-1 and TRBJ2-7, with 7 bases matching TRBD1. This CDR3 spans 14 amino acids. CDR1 DFQATT and CDR2 SNEGSKA come from the germline V gene (reference sequence). V shed 6 bases, J shed 3 bases, and the junction held 11 bases outside the gene matches. CDR3 in DNA: TGCAGTGCAATAGACGGGACAGACTACTACGAGCAGTACTTC. Translated, it gives CSAIDGTDYYEQYF.